One TCR beta chain is described in this entry. Its target antigen remains unknown. No much larger clone is present one base from it, and per-base qualities are unavailable. The cohort comprised around 690 healthy bone marrow donors. At the time of sampling, all cohort members were nominally healthy, though unrecorded immune exposures were likely present. The donor was CMV seropositive and was included in the group of 250 to 350 seropositive cohort members. A peripheral blood sample was collected from each donor, and TCR beta sequencing was performed on peripheral blood mononuclear cells. The Qiagen DNeasy Blood Extraction Kit was used to extract genomic DNA from the blood cell samples. The library was built by means of the immunoSEQ multiplex PCR assay. For the multiplex PCR, a mixture combining 60 forward primers for TCR Vbeta segments and 13 reverse primers for TCR Jbeta segments was used. The CDR3 region of rearranged TCR beta genes was amplified from genomic DNA by a multiplex PCR assay. The Illumina HiSeq System was used to sequence the amplified TCR beta libraries as 87-base-pair reads. The study's own analysis went as follows. A later analysis counted about 80 million unique TCR beta chains across the 550 to 800 repertoires, and some 11 million of these chains were shared by at least two donors. Raw reads were error-corrected and collapsed into unique sequences with a nearest-neighbor algorithm that merged closely related sequences to remove PCR and sequencing errors. V, D and J gene segments were assigned by aligning CDR3 sequences to IMGT reference sequences. Each retained sequence needed at least a six-nucleotide match to both a V gene segment and a J gene segment. Rearrangements were classified as productive when the CDR3 lacked stop codons and remained in frame with V and J, and all other rearrangements were classified as non-productive. CDR3 was defined according to IMGT convention as the region running from the second conserved V-encoded cysteine to the conserved J-encoded phenylalanine. In an earlier analysis of roughly 610 of the donors, sequences lacking an unambiguous match to a single V gene segment were excluded. An earlier analysis of several hundred of the donors called V segments functional above 56.7% productive rearrangements and segregating when the between-donor standard deviation exceeded 5%. A statistical classification framework was developed to diagnose cytomegalovirus status using the catalog of TCR beta chain sequences. A later analysis assigned V and J genes by comparing TCR nucleotide sequences with IMGT/GENE-DB human TR gene sequences. The TCRdist pipeline was used in a later analysis to assign CDR3 sequences and most-parsimonious VDJ recombination scenarios. A later analysis defined each TCR beta chain by its CDR3 amino acid sequence plus V-gene family, and excluded reads lacking a unique V-gene family. In a later analysis, 450 to 600 highly shared, low-generation-probability nucleotide sequences were removed to address suspected cross-contamination and a sequencing artifact. A later analysis calculated a clonal expansion index for each public chain from normalized within-repertoire ranks of inferred template counts. A later analysis computed generation probabilities with a VDJ recombination model fitted to out-of-frame rearrangements, and checked the results against IGoR. Hypergeometric tests were used in a later analysis to score TCR-TCR, TCR-HLA and TCR-CMV co-occurrence, with a repertoire-size bias correction applied to the TCR pairs. False discovery rates were estimated in a later analysis by permuting HLA or CMV assignments 20 times. A later analysis grouped co-occurring TCRs with DBSCAN, adding TCRdist sequence similarity when clustering within HLA-allele-positive subsets. Co-occurrence clustering excluded repertoires with fewer than 30,000 or more than 120,000 public chains, plus five with anomalous nucleotide sharing. As stored in TCRdb, this immuneACCESS dataset retains in-frame rearrangements with V and J assigned. A fraction of the clones does not appear; measured against another copy, unresolved V genes explain less than half of the discrepancy, and the remainder lacks a known reason. Clonal size and the V and J genes are those of that table, whereas D and trimming came from the DNA. Present in this sample are approximately 150,000 clones, more than 60% of which were seen just once. The top ten clones comprise 8% to 13% of the sample.

This record comes from a study of cytomegalovirus exposure and HLA in healthy donors listed by TCRdb under 2017. Study-level background: An earlier analysis of approximately 640 of the donors reported about 250 Gb of sequence data and about 100 million unique TCR beta sequences from roughly 200 million T cells. An early release that covered some 640 HLA-typed donors contained around 300 gigabases of sequencing data and 80 million or so unique TCR sequences. The genetic ancestry cluster associated with self-reported Caucasian donors included 70% to 85% of the roughly 390 genotyped donors. The aim of the study was to test whether cataloging public T cell receptors could identify signatures of past pathogen exposure. Using immunosequencing, the study profiled T cell repertoires from 666 subjects and related those repertoires to cytomegalovirus serostatus. In addition to the first cohort of approximately 650 subjects, a separate validation cohort of approximately 110 different subjects was used. The study combined high-throughput TCR immunosequencing, statistical association of individual TCRs with disease status, and machine learning to predict cytomegalovirus infection status. In a later analysis, previously published TCR beta repertoires from fewer than 750 donors were re-analyzed and high-resolution HLA genotyping was added so that TCR occurrence patterns could be studied. In the later analysis, no new phenotypic data were used to find candidate immune exposures; instead, reliance was placed on TCR beta sequences and their occurrence across donors. An earlier analysis of around 640 of the donors used high-throughput TCR beta sequencing to judge whether each TCR beta V gene segment behaved as functional or pseudogenic. Donor age, sex, ethnicity and CMV serostatus were compiled alongside the repertoire data. Genome-wide SNP genotypes for about 65% of the roughly 670 donors were used in a later genetic analysis, which treated that subset as a discovery cohort. All discovery cohort repertoires had been generated using a single sequencing platform. Class I and class II HLA loci were covered by the typing at four-digit resolution. Typing coverage differed by locus: A, B, C, DRB1 and DQB1 were typed in roughly 629-630 donors, DQA1 in 522, DPA1 in nearly 610, and DPB1 in around 490. Because of strong linkage in the cohort, roughly five DR-DQ haplotypes were treated as single units for association and clustering. Among around 400 genotyped donors of the cohort, an average of approximately 220,000 unique TCR beta nucleotide sequences was sequenced per donor, of which roughly 17% were non-productive.

CDR1 is given as MNHEY and CDR2 as SVGAGI, both from the germline V gene. Clipping removes 2 bases from V and 14 bases from J, with 5 as the unmatched junction base count. The CDR3 holds 12 amino acids from the cysteine to the phenylalanine. Only CDR3 DNA remains: 36 bases, in frame from the first base. Paper-wide results and their limitations: A later analysis found that most CMV-associated TCR beta chains appeared HLA-restricted, with HLA associations seemingly driven largely by CMV exposure. It was suggested by the authors that the approach could potentially be generalized to other disease states and immunological phenotypes. When HLA alleles, especially DR and DQ, strongly co-occurred, TCR associations were difficult to assign to individual alleles. In an earlier analysis of some 640 of the donors, most TCR beta V segments were observed in productive rearrangements about 90% or about 30% of the time, broadly matching IMGT annotations. A later analysis found that HLA-associated TCR beta chains were more clonally expanded and had lower generation probabilities than equally common non-associated chains. Because HLA typing was unavailable for some donors at each locus, only the typed subset was used in association tests. A later analysis associated roughly 17,000 TCR beta sequences with specific HLA alleles at a false discovery rate of 0.05. CMV serostatus was the only immune exposure information available for the cohort. In vitro tests confirmed that three of the cytomegalovirus-associated TCR beta chains recognize cytomegalovirus antigens. An association between a missense DCLRE1C variant and V-gene and J-gene trimming of TCR beta chains was found in a later genetic analysis and replicated in an independent cohort. Presence/absence analyses assumed roughly uniform sequencing depth across donors, an assumption that may not hold. A total of fewer than 200 TCR beta chains were listed by the study as associated with cytomegalovirus. This cohort had only TCR beta chains sequenced, and the lack of alpha or paired-chain data limited which features could be detected. Most TCR sequences were seen in very few donors, while some public TCRs were found in many individuals. Because counts were too low, around 18 rarely observed V segments, including chromosome 9 orphons, were left out of the earlier analysis of 587 of the donors. A further reported finding was that TCR beta sequences accurately predicted the HLA-A and HLA-B alleles for most subjects in the first cohort. A later analysis found that TCR association rates varied across HLA loci, with DRB1 alleles showing the most associated TCRs and HLA-C alleles the fewest. Because the 87-base-pair reads could not distinguish some IMGT-functional V segments, including TRBV6-2 and TRBV6-3, those segments were excluded. Several of the top co-occurrence clusters appeared to be linked to parvovirus B19, influenza, CMV and Epstein-Barr virus, according to a later analysis. A group of highly shared sequence variants was considered likely to be a technical artifact of the sequencing pipeline. Cytomegalovirus status was reported to be diagnosed by the classifier with high specificity and sensitivity in both the original and validation cohorts. Compared with the approximately 720-donor mean, donors in an Asian-associated ancestry cluster had fewer N-insertions in productive TCRs, according to a later genetic analysis. Linkage disequilibrium might explain the correlated functional status among segregating V segments, but an unknown experimental factor could not be ruled out.

Sequenced material: PBMCs. The sequence is built from TRBV6-5 and TRBJ1-2; the central 10 bases match TRBD1. The receptor was derived from a man younger than 40 in good health and CMV-seropositive. In nucleotides, the sequence is TGTGCCAGCAGTTACCGACAGGGGGCTGTAACCTTC. It translates as CASSYRQGAVTF.